The source of this T cell receptor (beta chain) is a study of cytomegalovirus exposure and HLA in healthy donors. Study in general: In a previous analysis, some 120 million unique TCR beta sequences were found from some 180 million T cells.

A multiplex PCR was run with 60 Vbeta primers and 13 Jbeta primers. Only in-frame clones appear in the TCRdb table, and some are missing; sequencing was by immunoSEQ multiplex PCR. This sample has 190,000 or so clones, with under 90% found just once. The V and J ends lost 3 bases and 11 bases respectively, with 17 bases between them. This CDR3 is 15 amino acids long. Germline V CDR1 and CDR2: MNHEY, SMNVEV (reference sequence). Notes on the study in general: Looking again later, the authors saw that most CMV-associated TCR beta chains seemed HLA-restricted. Earlier analysis found most TCR beta V segments productive about 87% or about 30% of the time. Later work showed greater clonal expansion in HLA-associated TCR beta chains than in equally common others.

This clone was seen just once. Its specificity is unknown. Material for sequencing was PBMCs. This TCR came from a boy under 10 years old in good health and CMV-seronegative. The genes are TRBV27 and TRBJ1-6, with a weak D call TRBD1 (6 bases). The DNA of the CDR3 is TGTGCCAGCAGTTTCACAGGGTACATTGTCCCACCCCTCCACTTT. This sequence encodes CASSFTGYIVPPLHF.